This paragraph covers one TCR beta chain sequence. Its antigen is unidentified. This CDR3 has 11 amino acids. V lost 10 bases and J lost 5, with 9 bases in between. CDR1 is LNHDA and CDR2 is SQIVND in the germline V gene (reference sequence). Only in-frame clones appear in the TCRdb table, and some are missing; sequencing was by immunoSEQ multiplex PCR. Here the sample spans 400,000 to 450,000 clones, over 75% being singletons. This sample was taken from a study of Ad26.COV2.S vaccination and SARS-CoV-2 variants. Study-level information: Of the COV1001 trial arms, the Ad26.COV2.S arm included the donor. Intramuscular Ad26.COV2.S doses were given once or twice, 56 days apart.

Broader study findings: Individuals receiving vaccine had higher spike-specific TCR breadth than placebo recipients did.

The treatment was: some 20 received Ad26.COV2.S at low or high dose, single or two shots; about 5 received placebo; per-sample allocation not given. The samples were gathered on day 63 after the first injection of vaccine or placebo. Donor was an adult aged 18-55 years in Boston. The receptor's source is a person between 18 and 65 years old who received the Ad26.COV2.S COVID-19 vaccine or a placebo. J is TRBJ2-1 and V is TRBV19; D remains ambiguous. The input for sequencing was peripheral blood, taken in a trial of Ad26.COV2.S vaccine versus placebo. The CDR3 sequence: CATRLDNEQFF. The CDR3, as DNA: TGTGCCACGCGACTTGACAATGAGCAGTTCTTC.